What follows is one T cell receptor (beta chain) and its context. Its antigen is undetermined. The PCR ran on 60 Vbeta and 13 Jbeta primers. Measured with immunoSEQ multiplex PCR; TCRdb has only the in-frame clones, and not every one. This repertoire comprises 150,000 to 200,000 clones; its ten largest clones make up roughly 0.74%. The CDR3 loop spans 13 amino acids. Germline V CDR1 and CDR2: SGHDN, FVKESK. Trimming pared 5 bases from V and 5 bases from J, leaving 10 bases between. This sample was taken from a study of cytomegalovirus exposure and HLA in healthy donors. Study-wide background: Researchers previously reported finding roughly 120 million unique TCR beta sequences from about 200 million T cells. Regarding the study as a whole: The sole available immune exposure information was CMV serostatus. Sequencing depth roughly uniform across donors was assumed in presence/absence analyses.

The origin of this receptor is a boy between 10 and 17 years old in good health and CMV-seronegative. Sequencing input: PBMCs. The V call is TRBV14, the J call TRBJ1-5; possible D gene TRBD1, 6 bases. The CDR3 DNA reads TGTGCCAGCAGCGCGAACAGGGATCAGCCCCAGCATTTT. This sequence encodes CASSANRDQPQHF.